Below, one T cell receptor (beta chain) is given with its context. Antigen specificity is unknown. It was with 60 Vbeta and 13 Jbeta primers that the PCR ran. Profiling relied on immunoSEQ multiplex PCR, and the TCRdb table lists in-frame clones only, not all of them. The data contain tens of thousands of clones, roughly 84% of them singletons. This specimen belongs to a study of cytomegalovirus exposure and HLA in healthy donors. Study-level points and caveats: TCR beta chains associated with HLA were, in a later analysis, more clonally expanded than equally common others. In a later analysis, TCR association rates varied by HLA locus: DRB1 most, HLA-C fewest. The CMV antigen specificity of three CMV-associated chains was confirmed through in vitro analysis.

In nominal health when sampled, donors likely had unrecorded immune exposures nonetheless. This CDR3 comprises 9 residues. Germline CDR1 SGDLS, CDR2 YYNGEE. The V end lost 3 bases, the J end lost 9 bases, and 4 bases lay between the germline ends. Sequencing was done on a sample of PBMCs. The chain joins TRBV9 to TRBJ2-7; D not resolved. The receptor comes from a man younger than 35 in good health and CMV-seronegative. CDR3 in DNA: TGTGCCAGCAGCGGCAGGCAGTACTTC. Residues: CASSGRQYF.